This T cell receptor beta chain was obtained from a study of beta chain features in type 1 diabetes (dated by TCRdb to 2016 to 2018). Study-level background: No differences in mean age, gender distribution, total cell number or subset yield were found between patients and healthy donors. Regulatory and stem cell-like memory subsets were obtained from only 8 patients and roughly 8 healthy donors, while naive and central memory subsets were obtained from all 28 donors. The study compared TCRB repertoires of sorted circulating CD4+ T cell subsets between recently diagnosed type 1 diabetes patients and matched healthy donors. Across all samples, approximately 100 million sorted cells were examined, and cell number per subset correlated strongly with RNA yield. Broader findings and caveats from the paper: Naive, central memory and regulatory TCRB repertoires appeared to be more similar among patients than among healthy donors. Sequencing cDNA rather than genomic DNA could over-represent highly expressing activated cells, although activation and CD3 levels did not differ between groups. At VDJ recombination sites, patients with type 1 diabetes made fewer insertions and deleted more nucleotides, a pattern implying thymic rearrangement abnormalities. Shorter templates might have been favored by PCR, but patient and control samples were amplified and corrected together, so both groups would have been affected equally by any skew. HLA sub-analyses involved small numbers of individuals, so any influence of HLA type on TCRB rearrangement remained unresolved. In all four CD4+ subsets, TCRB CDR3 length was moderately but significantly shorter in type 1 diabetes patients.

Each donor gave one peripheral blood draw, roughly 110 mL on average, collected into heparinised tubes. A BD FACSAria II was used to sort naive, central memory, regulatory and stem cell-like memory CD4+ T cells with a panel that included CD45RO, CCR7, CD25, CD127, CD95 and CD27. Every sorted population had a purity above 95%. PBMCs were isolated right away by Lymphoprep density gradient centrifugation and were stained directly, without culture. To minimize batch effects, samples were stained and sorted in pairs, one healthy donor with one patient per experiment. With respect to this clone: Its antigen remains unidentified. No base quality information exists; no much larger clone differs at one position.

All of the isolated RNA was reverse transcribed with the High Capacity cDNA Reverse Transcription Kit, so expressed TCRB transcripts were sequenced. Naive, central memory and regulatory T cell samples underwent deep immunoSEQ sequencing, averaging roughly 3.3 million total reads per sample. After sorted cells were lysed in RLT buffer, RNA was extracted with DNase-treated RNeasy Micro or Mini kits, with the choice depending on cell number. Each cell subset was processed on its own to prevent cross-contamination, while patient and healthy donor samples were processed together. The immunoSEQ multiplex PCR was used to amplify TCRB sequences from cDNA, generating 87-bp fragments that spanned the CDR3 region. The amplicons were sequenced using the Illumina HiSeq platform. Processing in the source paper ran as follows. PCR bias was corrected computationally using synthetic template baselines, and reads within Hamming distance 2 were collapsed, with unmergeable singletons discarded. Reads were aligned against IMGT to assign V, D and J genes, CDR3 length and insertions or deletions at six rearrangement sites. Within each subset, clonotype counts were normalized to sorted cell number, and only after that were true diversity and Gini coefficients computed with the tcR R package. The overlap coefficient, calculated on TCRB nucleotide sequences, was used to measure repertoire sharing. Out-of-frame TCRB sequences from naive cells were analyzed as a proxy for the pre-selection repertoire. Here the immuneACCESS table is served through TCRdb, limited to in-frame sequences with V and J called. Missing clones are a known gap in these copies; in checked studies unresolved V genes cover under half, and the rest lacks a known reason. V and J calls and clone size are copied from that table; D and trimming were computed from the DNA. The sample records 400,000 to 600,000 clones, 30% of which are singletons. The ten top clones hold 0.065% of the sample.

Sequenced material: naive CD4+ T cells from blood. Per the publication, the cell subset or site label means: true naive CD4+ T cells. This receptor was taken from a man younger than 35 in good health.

The CDR3 has the sequence CASSPPGERAKNIQYF. The sequenced DNA is TGTGCCAGCAGCCCCCCAGGAGAGCGAGCCAAAAACATTCAGTACTTC. This sequence uses TRBV28 and TRBJ2-4; no confident D gene assignment can be made. Trimming costs V 6 bases and J 0 bases, and their ends lie 15 bases apart. The germline V gene provides CDR1 MDHEN and CDR2 SYDVKM. From the cysteine up to the phenylalanine, the CDR3 has a length of 16 residues. This entry keeps only the CDR3 DNA: 48 bases, framed from base 1.